This T cell receptor (beta chain) was observed in a study of beta chain features in type 1 diabetes. Study outcomes and limitations: Reduced insertions and increased deletions marked VDJ junctions in type 1 diabetes patients. It was among patients, rather than healthy donors, that naive, central memory and Treg TCRB repertoires appeared more similar. Moderate yet significant TCRB CDR3 shortening was seen in Type 1 diabetes patients in all four CD4+ subsets.

The CDR3 length is 16 residues. Looked up from germline, CDR1 is SGHTA and CDR2 is FQGNSA. V lost 2 bases and J 4 bases, leaving 15 bases between the germline ends. This clone was found a few times. Antigen unknown. Expressed TCRB transcripts were sequenced because the entire RNA isolate underwent reverse transcription. Measured with immunoSEQ multiplex PCR; TCRdb has only the in-frame clones, and not every one. Among under 800,000 clones listed, 15% were seen once. All of the sorted populations showed purity greater than 95%. The TCR originated in a man aged 18 to 29 in good health. The specimen was naive CD4+ T cells from blood. The chain has TRBV7-2 and TRBJ1-5; D is perhaps TRBD1 (5 bases). The CDR3 DNA reads as TGTGCCAGCAGCTTATGGGACCGGGGCTTTAATCAGCCCCAGCATTTT. Its protein is CASSLWDRGFNQPQHF. Full variable domain (rest looked up from reference TRBV7-2 and TRBJ1-5): GAGVSQSPSNKVTEKGKDVELRCDPISGHTALYWYRQSLGQGLEFLIYFQGNSAPDKSGLPSDRFSAERTGGSVSTLTIQRTQQEDSAVYLCASSLWDRGFNQPQHFGDGTRLSIL.